A selection of T cell receptor beta chains follows, all from one sample in a study of CD8+CD57+ T cells in acquired aplastic anemia. TCRdb recomputed calls from the reads with MiXCR, one row per CDR3 protein. The table has over 150,000 distinct CDR3 sequences, 52% seen once. Sequenced input: sorted CD4+, CD8+, or CD8+CD57+ T cells (not recorded which) from PBMCs. All receptors come from a human donor with aplastic anemia. Both conserved end residues are part of each CDR3. Fields, in order: clone size, V gene, D gene, J gene, CDR3 protein, CDR3 DNA. The D gene is left open where the match is weak. Clone size is given for some rows only: seen once, a few or many times, or a class if the clone is expanded.

abundance: NA
v_gene: TRBV7-8
d_gene: NA
j_gene: TRBJ2-1
CDR3aa: CASSGDDRNEQFF
CDR3nt: TGTGCCAGCAGCGGGGACGACAGGAATGAGCAGTTCTTC

abundance: NA
v_gene: TRBV24-1
d_gene: NA
j_gene: TRBJ1-2
CDR3aa: CATSDGRWTNYGYTF
CDR3nt: TGTGCCACCAGTGATGGGCGGTGGACTAACTATGGCTACACCTTC

abundance: NA
v_gene: TRBV20-1
d_gene: TRBD1
j_gene: TRBJ2-7
CDR3aa: CSAYGQVGYEQYF
CDR3nt: TGCAGTGCTTATGGACAGGTGGGCTACGAGCAGTACTTC

abundance: NA
v_gene: TRBV25-1
d_gene: TRBD2
j_gene: TRBJ2-5
CDR3aa: CASSEYRTSGGQETQYF
CDR3nt: TGTGCCAGCAGTGAATATAGGACTAGCGGGGGCCAAGAGACCCAGTACTTC

abundance: NA
v_gene: TRBV2
d_gene: NA
j_gene: TRBJ2-1
CDR3aa: CASLVRPLYNEQFF
CDR3nt: TGTGCCAGCTTAGTTCGGCCCCTCTACAATGAGCAGTTCTTC

abundance: once
v_gene: TRBV20-1
d_gene: NA
j_gene: TRBJ2-3
CDR3aa: CSARDPSGQGEGNTQYF
CDR3nt: TGCAGTGCTAGAGATCCTTCGGGACAAGGGGAGGGAAATACGCAGTATTTT

abundance: NA
v_gene: TRBV3-1
d_gene: NA
j_gene: TRBJ2-1
CDR3aa: CASSSGTGYYEQFF
CDR3nt: TGTGCCAGCAGCTCGGGGACCGGGTATTATGAGCAGTTCTTC

abundance: NA
v_gene: TRBV7-9
d_gene: NA
j_gene: TRBJ2-6
CDR3aa: CASSFAGANVLTF
CDR3nt: TGTGCCAGCAGCTTCGCTGGGGCCAACGTCCTGACTTTC

abundance: many
v_gene: TRBV9
d_gene: NA
j_gene: TRBJ2-2
CDR3aa: CASSVVEAIRWTGELFF
CDR3nt: TGTGCCAGCAGCGTAGTCGAAGCGATCCGGTGGACCGGGGAGCTGTTTTTT

abundance: many
v_gene: TRBV20-1
d_gene: NA
j_gene: TRBJ2-7
CDR3aa: CSARDPQFEYYEQYF
CDR3nt: TGCAGTGCTAGAGATCCGCAGTTTGAATACTACGAGCAGTACTTC

abundance: many
v_gene: TRBV20-1
d_gene: NA
j_gene: TRBJ2-1
CDR3aa: CSAPDNQVLSGNEQFF
CDR3nt: TGCAGTGCCCCAGATAACCAAGTTCTTTCGGGCAATGAGCAGTTCTTC

abundance: once
v_gene: TRBV2
d_gene: NA
j_gene: TRBJ1-1
CDR3aa: CASSGIILNTEAFF
CDR3nt: TGTGCCAGCAGTGGTATAATTTTAAACACTGAAGCTTTCTTT

abundance: few
v_gene: TRBV20-1
d_gene: NA
j_gene: TRBJ2-5
CDR3aa: CSARDRVSPPYF
CDR3nt: TGCAGTGCTAGAGATCGGGTGTCTCCCCCTTACTTC

abundance: NA
v_gene: TRBV2
d_gene: NA
j_gene: TRBJ1-1
CDR3aa: CASSREKNTEAFF
CDR3nt: TGTGCCAGTTCCAGGGAAAAGAACACTGAAGCTTTCTTT

abundance: NA
v_gene: TRBV12-5
d_gene: TRBD1
j_gene: TRBJ2-7
CDR3aa: CASGPLDRGGYEQYF
CDR3nt: TGTGCTAGTGGTCCACTGGACAGGGGAGGCTACGAGCAGTACTTC

abundance: NA
v_gene: TRBV25-1
d_gene: TRBD1
j_gene: TRBJ1-1
CDR3aa: CASSDPGQALNTEAFF
CDR3nt: TGTGCCAGCAGTGACCCGGGACAGGCATTGAACACTGAAGCTTTCTTT

abundance: many
v_gene: TRBV4-1
d_gene: TRBD2
j_gene: TRBJ2-7
CDR3aa: CASTPSAGGTHYEQYF
CDR3nt: TGCGCCAGCACCCCCTCTGCGGGAGGGACCCACTACGAGCAGTACTTC

abundance: many
v_gene: TRBV6-1
d_gene: NA
j_gene: TRBJ1-3
CDR3aa: CASRAGVEGNTIYF
CDR3nt: TGTGCCAGCAGGGCAGGGGTAGAGGGAAACACCATATATTTT

abundance: NA
v_gene: TRBV3-1
d_gene: TRBD2
j_gene: TRBJ2-1
CDR3aa: CASSQVGGGAHEQFF
CDR3nt: TGTGCCAGCAGCCAAGTTGGCGGGGGGGCCCATGAGCAGTTCTTC

abundance: NA
v_gene: TRBV10-3
d_gene: NA
j_gene: TRBJ1-5
CDR3aa: CAISGGRDGNQPQHF
CDR3nt: TGTGCCATCAGCGGGGGTCGGGACGGCAATCAGCCCCAGCATTTT

abundance: NA
v_gene: TRBV5-5
d_gene: NA
j_gene: TRBJ2-7
CDR3aa: CASSFNGNYEQYF
CDR3nt: TGTGCCAGCAGCTTTAACGGAAACTACGAGCAGTACTTC

abundance: NA
v_gene: TRBV18
d_gene: NA
j_gene: TRBJ2-5
CDR3aa: CASSPSRQETQYF
CDR3nt: TGTGCCAGCTCACCCTCCCGGCAAGAGACCCAGTACTTC

abundance: NA
v_gene: TRBV15
d_gene: TRBD2
j_gene: TRBJ2-5
CDR3aa: CATSAGGFGETQYF
CDR3nt: TGTGCCACCAGCGCGGGGGGCTTTGGAGAGACCCAGTACTTC

abundance: NA
v_gene: TRBV30
d_gene: NA
j_gene: TRBJ1-1
CDR3aa: CAWSVHSRPEAFF
CDR3nt: TGTGCCTGGAGTGTACATTCAAGGCCTGAAGCTTTCTTT

abundance: NA
v_gene: TRBV19
d_gene: TRBD1
j_gene: TRBJ2-7
CDR3aa: CASKGTGGYEQYF
CDR3nt: TGTGCCAGTAAGGGGACAGGGGGCTACGAGCAGTACTTC

abundance: NA
v_gene: TRBV25-1
d_gene: TRBD1
j_gene: TRBJ2-1
CDR3aa: CASSGDSLNEQFF
CDR3nt: TGTGCCAGCAGTGGGGACAGCCTCAATGAGCAGTTCTTC

abundance: many
v_gene: TRBV7-8
d_gene: NA
j_gene: TRBJ1-2
CDR3aa: CASSLGQGSYGYTF
CDR3nt: TGTGCCAGCAGCTTAGGTCAGGGAAGTTATGGCTACACCTTC

abundance: many
v_gene: TRBV9
d_gene: NA
j_gene: TRBJ2-2
CDR3aa: CASSDGRLNGELFF
CDR3nt: TGTGCCAGCAGCGACGGGAGACTAAACGGGGAGCTGTTTTTT

abundance: few
v_gene: TRBV7-2
d_gene: TRBD1
j_gene: TRBJ1-2
CDR3aa: CASSDRGDGYTF
CDR3nt: TGTGCCAGCAGCGACAGGGGGGATGGCTACACCTTC

abundance: NA
v_gene: TRBV7-2
d_gene: NA
j_gene: TRBJ1-5
CDR3aa: CASSATGSNQPQHF
CDR3nt: TGTGCCAGCAGCGCGACGGGTAGCAATCAGCCCCAGCATTTT

abundance: many
v_gene: TRBV27
d_gene: NA
j_gene: TRBJ2-3
CDR3aa: CASSLSVRSVITDTQYF
CDR3nt: TGTGCCAGCAGTTTATCAGTACGGTCTGTAATCACAGATACGCAGTATTTT

abundance: NA
v_gene: TRBV7-3
d_gene: NA
j_gene: TRBJ2-5
CDR3aa: CASSLGTTAQETQYF
CDR3nt: TGTGCCAGCAGCTTGGGGACGACAGCACAAGAGACCCAGTACTTC

abundance: NA
v_gene: TRBV20-1
d_gene: TRBD2
j_gene: TRBJ2-1
CDR3aa: CSARVAGGRNEQFF
CDR3nt: TGCAGTGCTAGAGTAGCGGGGGGCCGGAATGAGCAGTTCTTC

abundance: NA
v_gene: TRBV10-3
d_gene: NA
j_gene: TRBJ2-7
CDR3aa: CAISGTAPTYEQYF
CDR3nt: TGTGCCATCAGTGGGACAGCTCCTACCTACGAGCAGTACTTC

abundance: many
v_gene: TRBV20-1
d_gene: TRBD1
j_gene: TRBJ1-5
CDR3aa: CSARDRDRGYSNQPQHF
CDR3nt: TGCAGTGCTAGAGATCGGGACAGGGGTTATAGCAATCAGCCCCAGCATTTT

abundance: NA
v_gene: TRBV24-1
d_gene: NA
j_gene: TRBJ2-5
CDR3aa: CATSDNVGIPQYF
CDR3nt: TGTGCCACCAGTGATAACGTCGGTATCCCCCAGTACTTC

abundance: NA
v_gene: TRBV29-1
d_gene: TRBD2
j_gene: TRBJ2-3
CDR3aa: CSVEGLAGADTQYF
CDR3nt: TGCAGCGTCGAGGGACTAGCGGGGGCAGATACGCAGTATTTT

abundance: NA
v_gene: TRBV20-1
d_gene: NA
j_gene: TRBJ2-1
CDR3aa: CSVQAYNEQFF
CDR3nt: TGCAGTGTTCAGGCCTACAATGAGCAGTTCTTC

abundance: few
v_gene: TRBV29-1
d_gene: TRBD1
j_gene: TRBJ2-6
CDR3aa: CSVSERQGAGANVLTF
CDR3nt: TGCAGCGTTTCGGAGAGACAGGGGGCTGGGGCCAACGTCCTGACTTTC

abundance: NA
v_gene: TRBV2
d_gene: NA
j_gene: TRBJ1-5
CDR3aa: CASSSTVRDGRPQHF
CDR3nt: TGTGCCAGCAGTTCAACCGTCAGGGATGGACGGCCCCAGCATTTT